Listed below are T cell receptor beta chains from one sample, sequenced in a study of blood T cell repertoires in COVID-19. Using immunoSEQ multiplex PCR, the repertoire was profiled, and TCRdb retains in-frame clones only, with some absent. The sample carries about 220,000 clones, about 88% recorded once. The specimen sequenced was PBMCs or T cells enriched from blood (not recorded which). The receptors come from a woman in her thirties who had recovered from COVID-19. Each CDR3 is given with its conserved first and last residue. The D gene is left open where the match is weak. Rows give clone size only sometimes, using once, few, many, or a class for an expanded clone.

d_call,v_call,clone_size,j_call,cdr3_aa,cdr3_nt
TRBD2,TRBV19,once,TRBJ2-3,CASTRGGAGGTDTQYF,TGTGCCAGTACGCGGGGAGGGGCGGGAGGCACAGATACGCAGTATTTT
NA,TRBV18,NA,TRBJ1-1,CASSPRGNTEAFF,TGTGCCAGCTCACCCCGGGGGAACACTGAAGCTTTCTTT
NA,TRBV9,once,TRBJ1-6,CASSVEQLLPTSSYNSPLHF,TGTGCCAGCAGCGTAGAACAGTTACTTCCCACGAGCTCCTATAATTCACCCCTCCACTTT
NA,TRBV29-1,NA,TRBJ2-7,CSALEIGSYEQYF,TGCAGCGCGCTAGAGATCGGGTCCTACGAGCAGTACTTC
TRBD2,TRBV5-6,NA,TRBJ2-7,CASSLAGGAGLSYEQYF,TGTGCCAGCAGCTTGGCGGGGGGAGCGGGGCTCTCCTACGAGCAGTACTTC
TRBD1,TRBV4-2,once,TRBJ2-1,CASSQDANDRGYNEQFF,TGTGCCAGCAGCCAAGATGCAAATGACAGGGGGTACAATGAGCAGTTCTTC
TRBD2,TRBV3-1/TRBV3-2,NA,TRBJ2-3,CASSQEGTSGGDTQYF,TGTGCCAGCAGCCAAGAGGGGACTAGCGGGGGGGATACGCAGTATTTT
TRBD1,TRBV20-1,NA,TRBJ1-1,CSARGQLEAFF,TGCAGTGCTCGGGGACAGCTTGAAGCTTTCTTT
TRBD1,TRBV6-4,few,TRBJ2-2,CASSDSTGDTGELFF,TGTGCCAGCAGTGACTCTACAGGGGACACCGGGGAGCTGTTTTTT
TRBD1,TRBV4-1,NA,TRBJ1-1,CASSPGQGARIAFF,TGCGCCAGCAGCCCGGGACAGGGGGCGCGGATAGCTTTCTTT
NA,TRBV19,NA,TRBJ2-7,CASSIGRGSYEQYF,TGTGCCAGTAGTATAGGGCGAGGGAGCTACGAGCAGTACTTC
NA,TRBV6-5,NA,TRBJ1-3,CASSILSGNTIYF,TGTGCCAGCAGTATTCTCTCTGGAAACACCATATATTTT
TRBD2,TRBV7-9,NA,TRBJ2-3,CASSLGGGGDTQYF,TGTGCCAGCAGCTTAGGCGGGGGAGGCGATACGCAGTATTTT
NA,TRBV5-5,NA,TRBJ1-1,CASSSTGSNTEAFF,TGTGCCAGCAGCTCAACAGGGAGCAACACTGAAGCTTTCTTT
NA,TRBV19,NA,TRBJ1-3,CASTPTREFSGNTIYF,TGTGCCAGTACTCCGACTCGGGAATTCTCTGGAAACACCATATATTTT
NA,TRBV6-5,NA,TRBJ2-7,CASRVGGTYEQYF,TGTGCCAGCAGAGTCGGGGGTACCTACGAGCAGTACTTC
NA,TRBV6-6,few,TRBJ2-6,CASSHTPAPGGANVLTF,TGTGCCAGCAGTCACACACCGGCCCCAGGTGGGGCCAACGTCCTGACTTTC
NA,TRBV5-1,NA,TRBJ1-1,CASSLEGHDTEAFF,TGCGCCAGCAGCTTGGAGGGGCATGACACTGAAGCTTTCTTT
NA,TRBV12-3/TRBV12-4,NA,TRBJ1-1,CASTITVGLEAFF,TGTGCCAGCACCATCACGGTGGGACTTGAAGCTTTCTTT
NA,TRBV27,NA,TRBJ1-6,CASSSLGGGPYNSPLHF,TGTGCCAGCAGTTCCCTCGGGGGGGGCCCCTATAATTCACCCCTCCACTTT
TRBD1,TRBV27,NA,TRBJ2-7,CASSPTGRDEQYF,TGTGCCAGCAGCCCGACAGGGCGCGACGAGCAGTACTTC
TRBD1,TRBV7-9,NA,TRBJ1-1,CASRVETGETEAFF,TGTGCCAGCAGGGTTGAGACAGGGGAAACTGAAGCTTTCTTT
TRBD2,TRBV5-1,few,TRBJ2-3,CASSLVPGTSASDTQYF,TGCGCCAGCAGCTTGGTGCCCGGGACTAGCGCCTCAGATACGCAGTATTTT
NA,TRBV27,NA,TRBJ1-3,CASSFISGNTIYF,TGTGCCAGCAGTTTCATCTCTGGAAACACCATATATTTT
NA,TRBV6-5,NA,TRBJ1-2,CASSKRRESYGYTF,TGTGCCAGCAGCAAGCGGAGGGAGAGCTATGGCTACACCTTC
TRBD1,TRBV6-5,NA,TRBJ2-2,CASSYSDRVGTGELFF,TGTGCCAGCAGTTACTCGGACAGGGTGGGCACCGGGGAGCTGTTTTTT
TRBD2,TRBV9,NA,TRBJ2-2,CASSLSNSGGAGTGELFF,TGTGCCAGCAGCCTTAGCAATAGCGGGGGGGCCGGCACCGGGGAGCTGTTTTTT
TRBD2,TRBV6-5,NA,TRBJ2-7,CASTPPSGGAYEQSF,TGTGCCAGCACCCCCCCTAGCGGGGGGGCCTACGAGCAGTCCTTC
TRBD1,TRBV3-1/TRBV3-2,NA,TRBJ2-2,CASKTGTGAGELFF,TGTGCCAGCAAAACAGGGACAGGGGCCGGGGAGCTGTTTTTT
NA,TRBV7-2,NA,TRBJ2-7,CASSFFPSSYEQYF,TGTGCCAGCAGCTTTTTCCCGAGCTCCTACGAGCAGTACTTC
TRBD2,TRBV7-9,once,TRBJ2-3,CASSPPLAGDTDTQYF,TGTGCCAGCAGCCCCCCACTAGCGGGGGATACAGATACGCAGTATTTT
NA,TRBV6-5,NA,TRBJ2-5,CASTPSSPRGTQYF,TGTGCCAGCACACCCAGTAGTCCTCGAGGGACCCAGTACTTC
NA,TRBV29-1,NA,TRBJ1-2,CSVDLRNYGYTF,TGCAGCGTTGATCTCAGGAACTATGGCTACACCTTC
NA,TRBV7-9,few,TRBJ1-2,CASSPDRPGGYTF,TGTGCCAGCAGTCCCGACAGGCCAGGGGGCTACACCTTC
NA,TRBV7-6,NA,TRBJ1-3,CASSLDDSSGNTIYF,TGTGCCAGCAGCTTAGACGACAGCTCTGGAAACACCATATATTTT
TRBD1,TRBV11-1,NA,TRBJ1-2,CASSLGQGASGYTF,TGTGCCAGCAGCCTCGGACAGGGGGCGTCTGGCTACACCTTC
NA,TRBV4-3,few,TRBJ1-2,CASGTRGGYGYTF,TGCGCCAGCGGTACCAGGGGCGGCTATGGCTACACCTTC
TRBD1,TRBV7-2,few,TRBJ1-2,CASSLDRGIRGYTF,TGTGCCAGCAGCTTAGACAGGGGGATTCGGGGCTACACCTTC
TRBD1,TRBV6-2/TRBV6-3,NA,TRBJ1-5,CASSPGQGGRWPQHF,TGTGCCAGCAGTCCGGGACAGGGGGGACGATGGCCCCAGCATTTT
TRBD2,TRBV19,once,TRBJ2-7,CASSIQSSGVHEQYF,TGTGCCAGTAGTATACAGTCCAGCGGGGTCCACGAGCAGTACTTC
TRBD2,TRBV11-2,NA,TRBJ2-3,CASSRSRTGLIDTQYF,TGTGCCAGCAGCCGTTCTAGGACGGGACTAATAGATACGCAGTATTTT
TRBD1,TRBV6-2/TRBV6-3,NA,TRBJ1-1,CASSYHSDRGAVSNAEAFF,TGTGCCAGCAGTTACCACTCGGACAGGGGAGCTGTGAGCAACGCTGAAGCTTTCTTT
NA,TRBV3-1/TRBV3-2,once,TRBJ2-1,CASSQDTSYEQFF,TGTGCCAGCAGCCAAGACACTAGCTATGAGCAGTTCTTC
NA,TRBV18,NA,TRBJ2-3,CASSSSFSTDTQYF,TGTGCCAGCTCATCCAGTTTTAGCACAGATACGCAGTATTTT
NA,TRBV7-2,NA,TRBJ2-3,CASSLAAGITDTQYF,TGTGCCAGCAGCTTAGCGGCAGGGATCACAGATACGCAGTATTTT
TRBD1,TRBV6-4,NA,TRBJ2-2,CASSGQGENTGELFF,TGTGCCAGCAGCGGACAGGGCGAAAACACCGGGGAGCTGTTTTTT
NA,TRBV2,NA,TRBJ1-1,CAGKGREATEAFF,TGTGCCGGAAAAGGCAGGGAGGCCACTGAAGCTTTCTTT
NA,TRBV4-3,NA,TRBJ1-3,CASSHSLLRNTIYF,TGCGCCAGCAGCCATAGCCTTCTGAGGAACACCATATATTTT
NA,TRBV20-1,NA,TRBJ1-1,CSCTGNTEAFF,TGCAGTTGTACGGGGAACACTGAAGCTTTCTTT
TRBD1,TRBV9,NA,TRBJ1-4,CASSGTGGTNEKLFF,TGTGCCAGCAGCGGGACAGGGGGGACTAATGAAAAACTGTTTTTT
TRBD2,TRBV7-3,NA,TRBJ2-1,CASSLGAGYNEQFF,TGTGCCAGCAGCTTGGGAGCGGGGTACAATGAGCAGTTCTTC
NA,TRBV4-2,once,TRBJ2-1,CASSQDGLGGYNEQFF,TGTGCCAGCAGCCAAGATGGGCTGGGAGGTTACAATGAGCAGTTCTTC
NA,TRBV7-9,NA,TRBJ2-7,CASRRGEGESEQYF,TGTGCCAGTCGAAGGGGGGAGGGCGAAAGCGAGCAGTACTTC
NA,TRBV18,NA,TRBJ1-1,CASSTQMNTEAFF,TGTGCCAGCTCTACACAGATGAACACTGAAGCTTTCTTT
NA,TRBV3-1/TRBV3-2,NA,TRBJ1-3,CASSQTHGGAGNTIYF,TGTGCCAGCAGCCAAACCCATGGGGGGGCTGGAAACACCATATATTTT
NA,TRBV12-3/TRBV12-4,NA,TRBJ2-5,CASSLGLETQYF,TGTGCCAGCAGTTTAGGTCTGGAGACCCAGTACTTC
NA,TRBV3-1/TRBV3-2,NA,TRBJ1-1,CASSQEDTHTEAFF,TGTGCCAGCAGCCAAGAGGACACCCACACTGAAGCTTTCTTT
NA,TRBV19,NA,TRBJ1-1,CASKREVGIWTEAFF,TGTGCCAGTAAGAGGGAAGTAGGAATATGGACTGAAGCTTTCTTT
NA,TRBV29-1,NA,TRBJ1-1,CSVAALGEDTEAFF,TGCAGCGTTGCCGCGCTGGGCGAAGACACTGAAGCTTTCTTT
NA,TRBV4-2,NA,TRBJ2-1,CASSLLLVPSNEQFF,TGTGCCAGCAGCCTACTACTAGTTCCCTCCAATGAGCAGTTCTTC